A selection of T cell receptor beta chains follows, all from one sample in a study of blood T cell repertoires in COVID-19. Method: immunoSEQ multiplex PCR; TCRdb's copy keeps in-frame clones and lacks some. The table lists roughly 140,000 clones, over 70% of them singletons. Material for sequencing was peripheral blood. The origin of the receptors is a woman aged 55-70 years with acute or convalescent COVID-19. Both conserved end residues are trimmed from each CDR3.

TRBJ1-5 TRBV28 ASSEPRQPAGFQPQH
TRBJ1-1 TRBV9 ASSERRTGGAF
TRBJ1-4 TRBV6-2/TRBV6-3 ASSYPGLPNEKLF
TRBJ1-5 TRBV2 ASSRDRGFKSNQPQH
TRBJ1-4 TRBV5-5 ASSIGGDRFNEKLF
TRBJ2-7 TRBV4-1 ASSQDPQGYYEQY
TRBJ2-1 TRBV7-9 ASSFKSTGRNEQF
TRBJ2-7 TRBV5-1 ASKRTGDYEQY
TRBJ2-7 TRBV27 ASRYQGPSSYEQY
TRBJ2-3 TRBV6-6 ASSWGGRHHDTQY